These T cell receptor beta chains were read from a single sample in a study of shared clonotypes between healthy human individuals. The method was immunoSEQ multiplex PCR; TCRdb's version includes in-frame clones alone and lacks a portion of them. Among around 690,000 clones listed, 80% to 95% were seen once. Sequencing input: memory CD8+ T cells from PBMCs. The receptors come from a man between 18 and 35 years old in good health. Some clones in this sample may be carry-over from other donors' samples. Each CDR3 is given with its conserved first and last residue. A D gene is named only where the DNA matches it firmly. Expanded clones are given a class, and other clones once, few, many or no size at all.

clone size	D gene	V gene	J gene	CDR3 protein	CDR3 DNA
-	-	TRBV27	TRBJ1-3	CASSLSKGSGNTIYF	TGTGCCAGCAGTTTATCGAAAGGCTCTGGAAACACCATATATTTT
-	-	TRBV9	TRBJ1-4	CASSVQGTNEKLFF	TGTGCCAGCAGCGTCCAAGGGACTAATGAAAAACTGTTTTTT
-	-	TRBV6-4	TRBJ2-1	CASSDDGEQFF	TGTGCCAGCAGTGATGATGGCGAGCAGTTCTTC
-	-	TRBV27	TRBJ2-7	CASSITPPRPYTHEQYF	TGTGCCAGCAGTATCACTCCACCCAGACCCTACACCCACGAGCAGTACTTC
-	-	TRBV7-9	TRBJ2-5	CASSRSRETQYF	TGTGCCAGCAGTCGTTCGAGAGAGACCCAGTACTTC
-	-	TRBV19	TRBJ2-1	CASSILADTPHNEQFF	TGTGCCAGTAGTATATTAGCGGACACCCCCCACAATGAGCAGTTCTTC
-	-	TRBV7-9	TRBJ1-1	CASSSRLVGIEAFF	TGTGCCAGCAGCTCGCGCCTTGTGGGAATTGAAGCTTTCTTT
-	-	TRBV29-1	TRBJ2-7	CSVEDEGPGRSYEQYF	TGCAGCGTTGAAGATGAGGGCCCGGGGCGATCCTACGAGCAGTACTTC
-	TRBD2	TRBV7-3	TRBJ2-5	CASSLVSGRVETQYF	TGTGCCAGCAGCTTGGTTAGCGGGAGGGTGGAGACCCAGTACTTC
-	-	TRBV4-3	TRBJ2-1	CASSQGLASAKSNEQFF	TGCGCCAGCAGCCAAGGACTCGCTTCCGCGAAATCCAATGAGCAGTTCTTC
-	-	TRBV4-3	TRBJ2-1	CASSPDGVSYNEQFF	TGCGCCAGCAGCCCTGACGGGGTCTCCTACAATGAGCAGTTCTTC
-	-	TRBV28	TRBJ2-7	CASSLYPGLRHEQYF	TGTGCCAGCAGTTTATATCCAGGTCTGCGCCACGAGCAGTACTTC
-	TRBD1	TRBV28	TRBJ1-5	CASSFHGTGGNQPQHF	TGTGCCAGCAGTTTCCACGGGACAGGGGGGAATCAGCCCCAGCATTTT
-	-	TRBV4-3	TRBJ1-3	CASSPGTGQGNTIYF	TGCGCCAGCAGCCCAGGAACAGGACAGGGAAACACCATATATTTT
-	-	TRBV9	TRBJ2-7	CASSTDSYEQYF	TGTGCCAGCAGCACAGACAGCTACGAGCAGTACTTC
-	-	TRBV9	TRBJ1-1	CASSVSVTQPENTEAFF	TGTGCCAGCAGCGTTTCGGTAACACAGCCAGAGAACACTGAAGCTTTCTTT
many	-	TRBV7-6	TRBJ1-1	CASSPGRVGEAFF	TGTGCCAGCAGCCCCGGGCGGGTAGGGGAAGCTTTCTTT
-	-	TRBV13	TRBJ2-1	CASSSRGDGHPITYNEQFF	TGTGCCAGCAGCTCCCGAGGTGATGGGCACCCTATTACTTACAATGAGCAGTTCTTC
-	TRBD1	TRBV4-1	TRBJ2-3	CASSQSNRGLRTDTQYF	TGCGCCAGCAGCCAGTCAAACAGGGGGCTTCGCACAGATACGCAGTATTTT
-	-	TRBV19	TRBJ2-3	CASRGGSTDTQYF	TGTGCCAGTAGGGGAGGCAGCACAGATACGCAGTATTTT
-	TRBD1	TRBV28	TRBJ2-7	CASRSLWGQPYEQYF	TGTGCCAGCAGATCTCTTTGGGGACAGCCGTACGAGCAGTACTTC
once	TRBD1	TRBV28	TRBJ2-3	CASAQGAYSTDTQYF	TGTGCCAGCGCACAGGGGGCCTACAGTACAGATACGCAGTATTTT
-	-	TRBV6-1	TRBJ2-7	CASSEALLASIVTYEQYF	TGTGCCAGCAGTGAAGCGCTTCTGGCGTCAATTGTAACCTACGAGCAGTACTTC
-	-	TRBV28	TRBJ2-5	CASSLWRQAQETQYF	TGTGCCAGCAGTTTATGGAGACAGGCGCAAGAGACCCAGTACTTC
-	-	TRBV15	TRBJ2-2	CATSRDGEWELFF	TGTGCCACCAGCAGAGATGGGGAGTGGGAGCTGTTTTTT
-	-	TRBV27	TRBJ2-1	CASSLGTGTGSYNEQFF	TGTGCCAGCAGTTTAGGAACCGGGACGGGTTCCTACAATGAGCAGTTCTTC
-	-	TRBV27	TRBJ2-1	CASTWARNEQFF	TGTGCCAGCACGTGGGCTCGGAATGAGCAGTTCTTC
once	TRBD1	TRBV27	TRBJ2-7	CASSFRTGLYEQYF	TGTGCCAGCAGTTTCCGGACAGGCCTATACGAGCAGTACTTC
-	-	TRBV6-1	TRBJ2-3	CASSSLTDTQYF	TGTGCCAGCAGTAGCCTCACAGATACGCAGTATTTT
-	-	TRBV27	TRBJ2-2	CASSPMGPGELFF	TGTGCCAGCAGTCCGATGGGACCCGGGGAGCTGTTTTTT
-	-	TRBV28	TRBJ1-6	CASSGGANSPLHF	TGTGCCAGCAGTGGAGGGGCTAATTCACCCCTCCACTTT
-	-	TRBV29-1	TRBJ2-7	CSVGTPRSFEQYF	TGCAGCGTTGGGACACCCAGGTCGTTCGAGCAGTACTTC
-	TRBD2	TRBV18	TRBJ2-1	CASSPQPGREYYNEQFF	TGTGCCAGCTCACCACAGCCCGGGCGGGAGTACTACAATGAGCAGTTCTTC
-	-	TRBV21-1	TRBJ2-7	CASSSRSLTSGKANEQYF	TGTGCCAGCAGCAGCAGGAGCTTGACTAGCGGGAAGGCTAACGAGCAGTACTTC
-	-	TRBV19	TRBJ1-1	CASSIGGSEAFF	TGTGCCAGTAGTATAGGGGGCAGTGAAGCTTTCTTT
-	-	TRBV27	TRBJ2-7	CASSLGGEQYF	TGTGCCAGCAGTTTAGGTGGCGAGCAGTACTTC
-	-	TRBV19	TRBJ2-7	CASSPRSSGATDYEQYF	TGTGCCAGTAGTCCCCGGTCTTCAGGGGCGACGGACTACGAGCAGTACTTC
-	-	TRBV5-6	TRBJ2-7	CASSLGGVSYEQYF	TGTGCCAGCAGCTTGGGTGGGGTCTCCTACGAGCAGTACTTC
-	-	TRBV13	TRBJ1-2	CASSSLPGGAGGYTF	TGTGCCAGCAGCTCCCTCCCCGGGGGCGCGGGTGGCTACACCTTC
-	-	TRBV13	TRBJ1-2	CASSPGKGFNSGYTF	TGTGCCAGCAGCCCAGGGAAGGGATTTAACTCTGGCTACACCTTC
-	TRBD1	TRBV7-8	TRBJ1-2	CASSARDSPYGYTF	TGTGCCAGCAGCGCCCGGGACAGCCCCTATGGCTACACCTTC
once	-	TRBV6-1	TRBJ2-7	CASTWAGSYEQYF	TGTGCCAGCACGTGGGCAGGGTCCTACGAGCAGTACTTC
once	TRBD1	TRBV7-9	TRBJ2-1	CASSHGTGTGYNEQFF	TGTGCCAGCAGCCACGGTACGGGGACAGGGTACAATGAGCAGTTCTTC
-	-	TRBV15	TRBJ2-3	CATSRDRASTDTQYF	TGTGCCACCAGCAGAGATCGTGCGTCCACAGATACGCAGTATTTT
-	TRBD1	TRBV7-8	TRBJ2-7	CASRPDRTTGQYF	TGTGCCAGCAGGCCGGACAGGACGACGGGGCAGTACTTC